This TCR beta chain was identified in a study of vaccination and CD4 T cells after COVID-19. About the research overall: Overlapping peptides covering the spike proteins of SARS-CoV-2, HCoV-NL63, HCoV-OC43 and HCoV-229E were added to stimulate cells. General study results and limits: Post-vaccination reactive clonotypes (median roughly 35) did not differ significantly from post-infection (approximately 20).

Looked up from germline, CDR1 is SNHLY and CDR2 is FYNNEI. The germline V and J ends were trimmed by 4 bases and 6 bases, with 22 bases remaining between them. This CDR3 contains 16 residues. Sequencing of the DNA from cultured CD4+ T cells was carried out with the Oncomine TCR Beta short-read assay. TCRdb independently ran MiXCR on the PCR reads; one entry per CDR3 protein. The sample consists of more than 12,000 distinct CDR3 sequences, 25% to 35% of them appearing once. Details on this clonotype: Antigen: not known.

As for treatment: approximately 9-day PBMC culture with coronavirus spike peptide pools or control peptides (ViraFEST assay). The chain couples TRBV2 to TRBJ2-7; TRBD2 might be the D (6 bases). The sequence was obtained from a human donor who received a COVID-19 vaccine. The input for sequencing was CD4+ T cells from blood, cultured in vitro, taken before SARS-CoV-2 vaccination. The CDR3 sequence is CASSVSPGAGLGEQYF. CDR3 DNA sequence: TGTGCCAGCAGTGTTTCCCCGGGAGCCGGCCTAGGCGAGCAGTACTTC. The full variable domain, with the rest looked up from reference TRBV2 and TRBJ2-7, is EPEVTQTPSHQVTQMGQEVILRCVPISNHLYFYWYRQILGQKVEFLVSFYNNEISEKSEIFDDQFSVERPDGSNFTLKIRSTKLEDSAMYFCASSVSPGAGLGEQYFGPGTRLTVT.